This TCR beta chain was recovered during a study of shared clonotypes between healthy human individuals. There are 13 residues in the CDR3. Between the trimmed V and J ends, which lost 6 bases and 0 bases, there was a span of 8 bases. Germline V gives CDR1 SGHTA, CDR2 FQGTGA. The repertoire was sequenced with immunoSEQ multiplex PCR; TCRdb's copy has only in-frame clones and lacks some. This sample has approximately 2,000,000 clones, with about nine tenths found just once. The sample comprised naive CD4+ T cells from PBMCs. Described subset: CD45RA+ positively selected. This chain links TRBV7-3 with TRBJ1-1; D uncertain. The clonotype was recovered from a young man in good health. Some clones in this sample may be carry-over from other donors' samples. The DNA for the CDR3 is TGTGCCAGCAGTAGACACTTGAACACTGAAGCTTTCTTT. Encoded protein: CASSRHLNTEAFF.